The 20 T cell receptor beta chains below come from one sample, sequenced in a study of low-dose radiotherapy and immunotherapy resistance in tumors. The PCR that amplified TCRs ran for 15 to 25 cycles, relying on a constant-region primer and a V-primer adapter. TCRdb reanalysed the reads using MiXCR and keeps one entry per CDR3 protein. There are 50,000 or so distinct CDR3 sequences in the sample; roughly 31% occur only once, and less than 9.5% lies in the top ten. Time point indicated: after trial treatment. The treatment: LDRT plus nivolumab, ipilimumab, low-dose cyclophosphamide and aspirin (RACIN trial). The sequenced sample was PBMCs, obtained after low-dose radiotherapy plus immunotherapy. Receptor source: a male donor with rectosigmoid adenocarcinoma.

The chain recombines TRBV4-3 with TRBJ2-7; TRBD1 might be the D (5 bases). CDR1 LGHNA and CDR2 YSLEER come from the germline V gene. CDR3 length equals 15 residues. The V end was cut by 1 base, the J end by 0 bases, with 10 bases between. The CDR3 sequence is CASSQGPGYSYEQYF. The CDR3, as DNA: TGCGCCAGCAGCCAAGGCCCAGGGTACTCCTACGAGCAGTACTTC.

For this clonotype: It differs at one base from a far larger clone, so likely a read error. The chain combines TRBV24-1 with TRBJ2-7; D may be TRBD1 (5 bases). Germline CDR1 KGHDR, CDR2 SFDVKD. The CDR3 is 11 residues long. Between the trimmed V and J ends, which lost 10 bases and 3 bases, there was a span of 9 bases. The CDR3 is CATNRSYEQYF. CDR3 nucleotides: TGTGCCACAAACAGGAGCTACGAGCAGTACTTC.

This clonotype was detected many times. The V gene is TRBV13, the J gene TRBJ2-3; 7 bases align to TRBD2. J gave up 3 bases and V 4 bases, and 10 bases lay outside the gene matches. In germline, CDR1 is PRHDT, CDR2 FYEKMQ (reference sequence). The CDR3 has 16 residues. The DNA for the CDR3 is TGTGCCAGCAGCTCAGTAAGAGCGGGGAGGACAGATACGCAGTATTTT. This codes for CASSSVRAGRTDTQYF.

This clonotype was counted many times. The rearrangement uses TRBV24-1 and TRBJ2-2, with TRBD1 matching over 10 bases. Germline V gives CDR1 KGHDR, CDR2 SFDVKD. CDR3 length: 16 residues. Germline trimming cut 9 bases from V and 0 bases from J; bases unmatched to any gene: 6. The CDR3 region is CATATDRGSNTGELFF. CDR3 DNA: TGTGCCACCGCCACGGACAGGGGGTCGAACACCGGGGAGCTGTTTTTT.

The chain combines TRBV10-1 with TRBJ2-5; 12 bases are shared with TRBD2. Germline V lookup: CDR1 WNHNN, CDR2 SYGVQD (reference sequence). The CDR3 runs 18 residues. J was trimmed by 5 bases and V by 3 bases; bases with no gene match: 13. For the CDR3, the DNA is TGCGCCAGCAGTGACCCAACTAGCGGGAGGCCCATAGGGGAGACCCAGTACTTC. This sequence encodes CASSDPTSGRPIGETQYF.

J is TRBJ2-5 and V is TRBV5-6, with D possibly matching TRBD1 (6 bases). There are 16 residues in the CDR3. Trimming shortened V by 3 bases and J by 2 bases, and 17 bases separated the two germline ends. CDR1 is SGHDT, CDR2 YYEEEE, per germline. The CDR3 coding sequence is TGTGCCAGCAGCTGGGGGCTGCAGGGTCAGCAAGAGACCCAGTACTTC. It codes for CASSWGLQGQQETQYF.

This clonotype was counted many times. The chain uses TRBV2 and TRBJ2-3, with TRBD1 as a possible D gene (6 bases). The CDR3 extends over 14 amino acids. The V gene lost 4 bases and the J gene lost 4 bases, with 12 bases spanning the gap. Per germline, CDR1 SNHLY and CDR2 FYNNEI. The CDR3 spells CASSALTGSDTQYF. CDR3 nucleotide sequence: TGTGCCAGCAGTGCCTTGACAGGCTCAGATACGCAGTATTTT.

This clonotype was detected many times. The V call is TRBV7-2, the J call TRBJ1-1; D ambiguous. The V gene lost 1 base and the J gene lost 0 bases, with 6 bases spanning the gap. Germline lookup yields CDR1 SGHTA and CDR2 FQGNSA. The CDR3 contains 14 residues. DNA of the CDR3: TGTGCCAGCAGCTTAGACATCATGAACACTGAAGCTTTCTTT. Its protein product is CASSLDIMNTEAFF.

Points on this clonotype: A far larger clone is just one base off, so this is likely a read error. This sequence joins TRBV4-3 and TRBJ2-1; 10 positions match TRBD2. CDR1 LGHNA and CDR2 YSLEER come from the germline V gene. There are 15 residues in the CDR3. The V and J ends lost 3 bases and 10 bases, in that order; junction bases with no gene match: 9. Here the CDR3 reads CASSQGSGRANEQFF. The CDR3 bases are TGCGCCAGCAGCCAGGGAAGCGGGAGGGCCAACGAGCAGTTCTTC.

Worth noting for this clonotype: This likely stems from a read error, as it lies one base from a far larger clone. The chain recombines TRBV6-5 with TRBJ2-2; 8 bases are shared with TRBD1. This CDR3 region has 14 residues. Germline values: CDR1 MNHEY, CDR2 SVGAGI. J lost 6 bases, V lost 0 bases, and 0 bases had no gene match. The CDR3 reads CASSYSTGAGELFF. In nucleotides, the CDR3 is TGTGCCAGCAGTTACTCGACAGGGGCCGGGGAGCTGTTTTTT.

The chain carries TRBV7-2 and TRBJ1-5; D may be TRBD1 (5 bases). Looked up from germline, CDR1 is SGHTA and CDR2 is FQGNSA. The CDR3 consists of 15 residues. The V and J ends lost 5 bases and 4 bases respectively, with 15 bases between them. The CDR3 loop is CASSRSDSLNQPQHF. Written as DNA, the CDR3 is TGTGCCAGCAGCCGATCCGACAGCCTTAATCAGCCCCAGCATTTT.

This clonotype was seen at least ten times. The rearrangement links TRBV7-2 to TRBJ2-7, with TRBD2 as a possible D gene (5 bases). Germline values: CDR1 SGHTA, CDR2 FQGNSA. There are 12 residues in the CDR3. V dropped 0 bases and J dropped 6 bases, with 6 bases sitting between them. The CDR3 coding sequence is TGTGCCAGCAGCTTAGCTAGCGCCGAGCAGTACTTC. Amino acids: CASSLASAEQYF. Using reference TRBV7-2 and TRBJ2-7 for the parts outside the CDR3, the full variable domain is GAGVSQSPSNKVTEKGKDVELRCDPISGHTALYWYRQSLGQGLEFLIYFQGNSAPDKSGLPSDRFSAERTGGSVSTLTIQRTQQEDSAVYLCASSLASAEQYFGPGTRLTVT.

The chain links TRBV5-1 to TRBJ1-5; D is possibly TRBD1 (5 bases). Trimming pared 5 bases from V and 7 bases from J, leaving 10 bases between. CDR1 and CDR2 from the germline V gene are SGHRS and YFSETQ. There are 12 residues in the CDR3. The CDR3 is CASRDPGQPQHF. For the CDR3, the DNA is TGCGCCAGCAGGGATCCAGGGCAGCCCCAGCATTTT.

This clonotype was counted ten times or more. Written as DNA, the CDR3 is TGCGCCAGCAGCGCGGCGACAGGGTCGAACACAGATACGCAGTATTTT. It specifies CASSAATGSNTDTQYF. The chain is built from TRBV5-1 and TRBJ2-3, with TRBD1 matching 7 bases. V lost 4 bases to trimming and J lost 2 bases; unmatched junction nucleotides: 10. The CDR3 loop spans 16 amino acids. Germline assignment: CDR1 SGHRS and CDR2 YFSETQ.

This clonotype was observed many times. The chain recombines TRBV18 with TRBJ2-1; D gene ambiguous. Trimming took 0 bases from V and 3 from J, leaving 9 bases between them. Looked up from germline, CDR1 is KGHSH and CDR2 is LQKENI. The CDR3 totals 15 residues. In DNA, the CDR3 is TGTGCCAGCTCACCACCCTCCAGCTACTACAATGAGCAGTTCTTC. It is translated as CASSPPSSYYNEQFF.

This clonotype has ten or more counts. J is TRBJ2-1 and V is TRBV4-2, with TRBD2 matching 7 bases. Germline lookup yields CDR1 LGHNA and CDR2 YNFKEQ. This CDR3 is 17 amino acids long. V lost 0 bases and J lost 2; bases outside the gene matches: 7. The CDR3 nucleotides are TGTGCCAGCAGCCAAGATGGGGGGGTTAAGCCCTACAATGAGCAGTTCTTC. Translating gives CASSQDGGVKPYNEQFF.

This clonotype occurred many times. This chain connects TRBV4-3 to TRBJ1-4; D unresolved. Per germline, CDR1 LGHNA and CDR2 YSLEER. CDR3 length: 15 amino acids. Between the trimmed V and J ends, which lost 3 bases and 7 bases, there was a span of 15 bases. CDR3 coding DNA: TGCGCCAGCAGCCAGTCTCCCGGGCCCTCTGAAAAACTGTTTTTT. Translation gives CASSQSPGPSEKLFF.

The chain links TRBV2 to TRBJ1-6; D perhaps matches TRBD1 (6 bases). Trimming removed 5 bases at V and 9 bases at J, with 14 bases between. Per germline, CDR1 SNHLY and CDR2 FYNNEI. This CDR3 spans 14 amino acids. The CDR3 region has the DNA TGTGCCAGCAGTACCAGGGGTGGAGGTTCACCCCTCCACTTT. Amino acids: CASSTRGGGSPLHF.

Many counts were recorded for this clonotype. The CDR3 nucleotides read TGCGCCAGCAGCCCCCGGGGAGGAGAAGAGACCCAGTACTTC. Residues: CASSPRGGEETQYF. The rearrangement joins TRBV4-1 to TRBJ2-5, with D possibly being TRBD2 (6 bases). Trimming shortened V by 4 bases and J by 3 bases, and 12 bases separated the two germline ends. The CDR3 contains 14 residues. Per germline, CDR1 MGHRA and CDR2 YSYEKL.

V usage is TRBV3-1 and J usage is TRBJ2-2; D unresolved. V was trimmed by 4 bases and J by 5 bases, leaving 8 bases between them. Germline loops: CDR1 LGHDT, CDR2 YNNKEL (reference sequence). The CDR3 runs to 13 residues. DNA of the CDR3: TGTGCCAGCAGCCCAGCGTGGACCGGGGAGCTGTTTTTT. Translation: CASSPAWTGELFF. Full variable domain (remainder filled in from reference TRBV3-1 and TRBJ2-2): DTAVSQTPKYLVTQMGNDKSIKCEQNLGHDTMYWYKQDSKKFLKIMFSYNNKELIINETVPNRFSPKSPDKAHLNLHINSLELGDSAVYFCASSPAWTGELFFGEGSRLTVL.